The sequence of this T cell receptor (beta chain) was determined in a study of blood T cell repertoires in COVID-19 (dated by TCRdb to about 2020). Regarding the research as a whole: Samples covering the acute and convalescent phases of COVID-19 were provided by collaborators in the United States, Italy and Spain. Deeply sampled blood TCRbeta repertoires from subjects exposed to, actively infected with, or recovered from COVID-19 were included in the dataset. Nearly every sample came with metadata listing a de-identified subject ID, COVID-19 status, age in years and sex. Where HLA class I and class II types were available, the types were taken from metadata supplied by the sample provider, not from assay-based typing. The prospective study material was composed of cDNA or gDNA derived from T cells, B-cell-depleted T cells, or PBMCs. The samples were drawn from two sources: the first 160 participants of the ongoing ImmuneRACE study, and fewer than 1,500 subjects contributed by 6 global collaborators. The repertoires were released in a freely available public database meant as a resource for research on the immune response to SARS-CoV-2.

The germline V end is reduced by 3 bases and the J end by 7 bases; junction bases left unmatched: 11. From the cysteine up to the phenylalanine, the CDR3 has a length of 16 residues. The kept DNA is CDR3 alone, 48 bases in frame from the first base. The germline V gene sets CDR1 to MDHEN and CDR2 to SYDVKM. TCRbeta CDR3 regions were amplified from genomic DNA by means of the immunoSEQ Assay, a bias-controlled multiplex PCR. Per the original workflow: The number of nucleated cells in each sample was estimated from the amplification of reference gene primers within the assay. To quantify the absolute abundance of each unique TCRbeta CDR3 rearrangement, sequence reads were collapsed and filtered. For each sample, productive Simpson clonality was calculated as the square root of Simpson's diversity index over productive rearrangements. TCRdb obtained this table from immuneACCESS and retained in-frame rearrangements with V and J assigned. These tables miss some clones; where compared with another copy, unresolved V genes account for less than half of the shortfall, and the remainder is unexplained. V and J calls and clone size are given by that table; D and trimming were obtained from the DNA. This sample lists approximately 200,000 clones; 81% were detected once. Of the sample, about an eighth falls within the top ten clones.

The full study reports these points: How much clinical and demographic metadata was included differed by source and by participant, and the metadata was provided uncurated.

Points on this clone: No cognate antigen has been identified for it. Base qualities are not recorded, but no much larger clone differs from it by a single base.

One collaborating source in Seattle enrolled patients during active infection and followed them longitudinally through the course of disease. Collaborating institutions collected whole blood in K2EDTA tubes following their own protocols. For TCRbeta analysis, collaborator samples were shipped as frozen whole blood, as isolated PBMCs, or as DNA extracted from either sample type. The clonotype comes from a woman aged 80 or over with COVID-19, enrolled during active disease. Material: peripheral blood. This chain joins TRBV28 to TRBJ2-7, and 11 bases in between align with TRBD1. The CDR3 sequence is CASSFRLDRGLGEQYF. The DNA reads as follows: TGTGCCAGCAGTTTTCGATTGGACAGGGGGCTAGGGGAGCAGTACTTC.